These 26 T cell receptor beta chains share one sample of origin, sequenced in a study of blood T cell repertoires in COVID-19 (dated by TCRdb to 2018 to 2021). Library prep was done by the immunoSEQ multiplex PCR assay. This immuneACCESS table, as held by TCRdb, lists in-frame sequences with V and J called but not all clones. Of the missing ones, under half trace to an unresolved V gene in checked studies; the others have no known cause. Here the sample has about 21,000 clones; approximately 95% occur a single time. About 4% of the sample is held by the ten biggest clonotypes. Sequenced sample: peripheral blood. The receptor set was obtained from a woman aged 45-65 years with active COVID-19.

This chain links TRBV12-3 or TRBV12-4 with TRBJ1-1; no definite D call. Trimming cost V 6 bases and J 0 bases, with 2 bases left between them. There are 11 residues in the CDR3. The CDR3 sequence is CASSMNTEAFF. CDR3 nucleotides: TGTGCCAGCAGCATGAACACTGAAGCTTTCTTT.

The chain links TRBV6-6 to TRBJ2-3; TRBD1 matches 9 bases. V gave up 6 bases and J gave up 3 bases; unmatched junction bases: 10. CDR1 is MNHNY, CDR2 SVGAGI, per germline (reference sequence). The CDR3 has 16 amino acids. The CDR3 sequence: CASSPTPGQGTDTQYF. The CDR3 DNA follows: TGTGCCAGCAGCCCTACCCCGGGACAGGGTACAGATACGCAGTATTTT.

The V call is TRBV19, the J call TRBJ2-7, with TRBD2 identical over 8 bases. CDR3 length: 16 amino acids. CDR1 and CDR2 from the germline V gene are LNHDA and SQIVND (reference sequence). V shed 5 bases, J shed 3 bases, and the junction held 12 bases outside the gene matches. This CDR3 is CASSPLGREVFYEQYF. CDR3 in DNA: TGTGCCAGTAGTCCCTTGGGGCGGGAGGTGTTCTACGAGCAGTACTTC.

The rearrangement links TRBV28 to TRBJ1-1; D not resolved. V lost 5 bases, J lost 1 base, and 5 bases lay in between. The CDR3 is 12 amino acids. Per germline, CDR1 MDHEN and CDR2 SYDVKM. The CDR3 DNA is TGTGCCAGCAGTCTTAAGAACACTGAAGCTTTCTTT. Its protein product is CASSLKNTEAFF.

This rearrangement joins TRBV12-3 or TRBV12-4 to TRBJ1-1, with D uncertain. The CDR3 runs 13 residues. The V end lost 3 bases, the J end lost 1 base, and 6 bases lay between the germline ends. Written as DNA, the CDR3 is TGTGCCAGCAGTTTTGCGGGGAACACTGAAGCTTTCTTT. As protein: CASSFAGNTEAFF.

The chain joins TRBV7-8 to TRBJ1-5, with no clear D. CDR1 and CDR2 from the germline V gene are SGHVS and FQNEAQ. The CDR3 runs to 15 residues. V lost 5 bases and J 6 bases, leaving 17 bases between the germline ends. Here the CDR3 DNA reads TGTGCCAGCAGCCCCCGGGAGGCTGCAAGTCAGCCCCAGCATTTT. The encoded protein is CASSPREAASQPQHF.

CDR3 bases: TGTGCCAGCAGTTACCCCGGGACTCTTTGGAATGGCTACACCTTC. Encoded protein: CASSYPGTLWNGYTF. V usage is TRBV6-2 or TRBV6-3 and J usage is TRBJ1-2; D may be TRBD1 (5 bases). With 2 bases removed from V and 6 bases from J, the gap between germline ends came to 16 bases. From germline, CDR1 is MNHEY and CDR2 SVGEGT. CDR3 length: 15 amino acids.

This chain uses TRBV11-2 with TRBJ2-1; 11 nucleotides match TRBD2. The V segment lost 5 bases and the J segment 5 bases; nucleotides outside the gene matches: 8. The germline V gene has CDR1 SGHAT and CDR2 FQNNGV. The CDR3 contains 16 residues. The CDR3 DNA follows: TGTGCCAGCAGCCTTCTAAGACTAGCGGGGAACAATGAGCAGTTCTTC. Its protein is CASSLLRLAGNNEQFF.

The rearrangement links TRBV12-3 or TRBV12-4 to TRBJ2-1; 8 bases map to TRBD2. The CDR3 is 13 amino acids. The V and J ends lost 6 bases and 10 bases, in that order; junction bases with no gene match: 8. The CDR3 DNA follows: TGTGCCAGCAGCCTGCACGGGAGGGCCGAGCAGTTCTTC. As protein: CASSLHGRAEQFF.

The chain is built from TRBV6-5 and TRBJ2-3, with 7 bases that match TRBD1. The CDR3 length is 15 residues. Germline values: CDR1 MNHEY, CDR2 SVGAGI. With V trimmed by 8 bases and J by 2 bases, 10 bases remained unmatched. For the CDR3, the DNA is TGTGCCAGCCACTCGACAGGGTCGAACACAGATACGCAGTATTTT. This codes for CASHSTGSNTDTQYF.

Sample share makes this clone medium-sized. V is TRBV6-1 and J is TRBJ2-1, with D perhaps TRBD2 (5 bases). The germline V gene has CDR1 MNHNS and CDR2 SASEGT. The V end lost 0 bases, the J end lost 2 bases, and 8 bases lay between the germline ends. The CDR3 is 15 residues long. The CDR3 sequence: CASSEATNPYNEQFF. The DNA for the CDR3 is TGTGCCAGCAGTGAAGCGACTAATCCCTACAATGAGCAGTTCTTC.

The rearrangement uses TRBV27 and TRBJ2-1; possibly TRBD2 for D (6 bases). This CDR3 comprises 14 residues. The V gene's germline CDR1 is MNHEY and CDR2 SMNVEV (reference sequence). Trimming pared 0 bases from V and 8 bases from J, leaving 11 bases between. CDR3 protein: CASSLSRGFHEQFF. The CDR3 region has the DNA TGTGCCAGCAGTTTATCTCGGGGGTTCCATGAGCAGTTCTTC.

This clone was detected only once. V gene TRBV27 combines with J gene TRBJ2-3, with a weak D call TRBD1 (5 bases). Germline CDR1 MNHEY, CDR2 SMNVEV (reference sequence). V was shortened by 7 bases and J by 8 bases, with 22 bases between the two germline ends. The CDR3 consists of 15 residues. The CDR3 reads CASTPLDAGPRTQYF. DNA of the CDR3: TGTGCCAGCACCCCCTTGGACGCAGGGCCCCGTACGCAGTATTTT.

The V call is TRBV9, the J call TRBJ1-2, with TRBD1 as a possible D gene (6 bases). CDR3 size: 15 residues. V shed 4 bases and J shed 2 bases, with 15 bases lying between them. CDR1 and CDR2 from the germline V gene are SGDLS and YYNGEE. The CDR3 DNA follows: TGTGCCAGCAGCCCCGGGACATCGGCGAACTATGGCTACACCTTC. Amino acids: CASSPGTSANYGYTF.

This chain joins TRBV14 and TRBJ2-3, with unresolved D. Germline values: CDR1 SGHDN, CDR2 FVKESK. The CDR3 totals 12 residues. The V and J ends lost 4 bases and 5 bases respectively, with 7 bases between them. The CDR3 region is CASSLSGDTQYF. DNA for the CDR3: TGTGCCAGCAGCCTTTCCGGAGATACGCAGTATTTT.

The chain uses TRBV18 and TRBJ2-7, with 11 bases matching TRBD2. Losses at the gene ends were 2 bases for V and 2 bases for J; bases not matched to a gene: 8. The CDR3 spans 17 residues. The germline gives CDR1 KGHSH, CDR2 LQKENI. The CDR3, as DNA: TGTGCCAGCTCACCATTGACTAGCGGGATCAACCCCTACGAGCAGTACTTC. As protein: CASSPLTSGINPYEQYF.

V usage is TRBV28 and J usage is TRBJ2-7; 14 nucleotides line up with TRBD2. V gave up 6 bases and J gave up 2 bases; unmatched junction bases: 9. Germline V gene data show CDR1 as MDHEN and CDR2 as SYDVKM. CDR3 size: 17 residues. The CDR3 reads CASRSSGTSGSPYEQYF. DNA of the CDR3: TGTGCCAGCAGGTCTTCCGGGACTAGCGGGAGTCCCTACGAGCAGTACTTC. The whole variable domain, filled in from reference TRBV28 and TRBJ2-7, reads DVKVTQSSRYLVKRTGEKVFLECVQDMDHENMFWYRQDPGLGLRLIYFSYDVKMKEKGDIPEGYSVSREKKERFSLILESASTNQTSMYLCASRSSGTSGSPYEQYFGPGTRLTVT.

The chain combines TRBV4-2 with TRBJ2-7, with TRBD2 matching over 12 bases. Per germline, CDR1 LGHNA and CDR2 YNFKEQ. Trimming removed 3 bases from V and 0 bases from J; junction bases left unmatched: 21. There are 22 residues in the CDR3. CDR3 sequence: CASSHHLETSGSSGTLSYEQYF. In DNA form, the CDR3 reads TGTGCCAGCAGCCACCATTTGGAGACTAGCGGGAGTAGTGGTACCCTCTCCTACGAGCAGTACTTC.

The rearrangement joins TRBV21-1 to TRBJ1-2; TRBD1, as called in the table, went unchecked against the DNA. TRBV21-1 is listed as a pseudogene. The CDR3 covers 16 residues. CDR3: CAIEHTPGQYSRGYTF. CDR3 coding DNA: TGTGCCATCGAACATACTCCGGGACAGTATTCTAGGGGCTACACCTTC.

The genes are TRBV27 and TRBJ2-4; tentative D call: TRBD2 (6 bases). The germline V gene encodes CDR1 MNHEY and CDR2 SMNVEV (reference sequence). The CDR3 loop spans 17 amino acids. Trimming left V 5 bases short and J 0 bases short, with 17 bases between. CDR3 in amino acids: CASSPGLSFTAKNIQYF. CDR3 nucleotide sequence: TGTGCCAGCAGTCCAGGACTAAGCTTTACAGCCAAAAACATTCAGTACTTC.

V is TRBV4-2 and J is TRBJ1-1; 12 nucleotides line up with TRBD1. Germline trimming cut 4 bases from V and 11 bases from J; bases unmatched to any gene: 17. The length of the CDR3 is 17 residues. The germline gives CDR1 LGHNA, CDR2 YNFKEQ. The CDR3 DNA reads as TGTGCCAGCAGCCCCACCGGTTGGGACAGGGGGCCCCCACGGGCTTTCTTT. Translated, it gives CASSPTGWDRGPPRAFF.

The chain uses TRBV28 and TRBJ1-1, with 8 bases lining up with TRBD1. CDR1 MDHEN and CDR2 SYDVKM come from the germline V gene. V trimming: 4 bases; J trimming: 1 base; junction bases outside the gene matches: 14. The length of the CDR3 is 18 residues. The CDR3 nucleotides are TGTGCCAGCAGTTCCCTTTTTCAGGGGGCGAGATGGAACACTGAAGCTTTCTTT. Amino acid sequence: CASSSLFQGARWNTEAFF.

J is TRBJ1-5 and V is TRBV2; 7 bases are a match to TRBD1. Looked up from germline, CDR1 is SNHLY and CDR2 is FYNNEI. V gave up 5 bases and J gave up 0 bases; unmatched junction bases: 7. This CDR3 has 16 amino acids. Here the CDR3 DNA reads TGTGCCAGCAGTCCGGGACAGACATATAGCAATCAGCCCCAGCATTTT. Amino acids: CASSPGQTYSNQPQHF.

This chain joins TRBV7-8 and TRBJ2-7, with D unresolved. This CDR3 contains 13 residues. The germline V gene encodes CDR1 SGHVS and CDR2 FQNEAQ. Deletions cut 2 bases from V and 4 bases from J, with 9 bases between. The CDR3 region is CASSLQERYEQYF. Written as DNA, the CDR3 is TGTGCCAGCAGCTTACAAGAGAGGTACGAGCAGTACTTC. Drawing the rest from reference TRBV7-8 and TRBJ2-7, the complete variable domain is GAGVSQSPRYKVAKRGQDVALRCDPISGHVSLFWYQQALGQGPEFLTYFQNEAQLDKSGLPSDRFFAERPEGSVSTLKIQRTQQEDSAVYLCASSLQERYEQYFGPGTRLTVT.

The chain recombines TRBV6-5 with TRBJ2-7; weak D call: TRBD1 (5 bases). The CDR3 is 14 amino acids. Germline values: CDR1 MNHEY, CDR2 SVGAGI. Trimming took 0 bases from V and 2 from J, leaving 8 bases between them. CDR3 residues: CASSYSDSTYEQYF. DNA of the CDR3: TGTGCCAGCAGTTACTCCGACAGTACCTACGAGCAGTACTTC.

The CDR3 DNA sequence: TGTGCCAGCTCACTGAACATCCTTGCAACTAATGAAAAACTGTTTTTT. Encoded protein: CASSLNILATNEKLFF. The gene calls are TRBV18 and TRBJ1-4; D is uncertain. Trimming stripped 4 bases from V and 0 bases from J, with 12 bases between. The germline V gene encodes CDR1 KGHSH and CDR2 LQKENI. The CDR3 consists of 16 residues.